These T cell receptor beta chains were read from a single sample in a study of a mutant IDH1 vaccine in newly diagnosed glioma. The method was immunoSEQ multiplex PCR; TCRdb's version includes in-frame clones alone and lacks a portion of them. Of tens of thousands of clones in the sample, around 92% are singletons; the top ten hold roughly 2.3%. The antigens for these receptors are not known. Here the sequenced sample was PBMCs, taken from a glioma patient whose treatment included an IDH1 peptide vaccine. These receptors were collected from a man between 45 and 60 years old with glioma. Each CDR3 is given with its conserved first and last residue. Each record gives: J gene, V gene, CDR3 protein.

J: TRBJ1-5
V: TRBV2
CDR3: CASSEGANQPQHF

J: TRBJ2-4
V: TRBV5-1
CDR3: CASQDLGGKNIQYF

J: TRBJ2-3
V: TRBV2
CDR3: CASGTAGATDTQYF

J: TRBJ1-1
V: TRBV6-5
CDR3: CASGLRGIEAFF

J: TRBJ2-3
V: TRBV9
CDR3: CASSGTSTDTQYF

J: TRBJ1-1
V: TRBV30
CDR3: CAWSGQYNTEAFF

J: TRBJ2-7
V: TRBV4-2
CDR3: CASSPKDRREQYF

J: TRBJ2-5
V: TRBV15
CDR3: CATSRARDTQETQYF

J: TRBJ1-4
V: TRBV11-2
CDR3: CASSLGTGVATNEKLFF

J: TRBJ2-1
V: TRBV4-3
CDR3: CASSQAWRGVYNEQFF

J: TRBJ1-1
V: TRBV20-1
CDR3: CSALKGAEAFF

J: TRBJ2-7
V: TRBV10-3
CDR3: CAISESTRSSYEQYF

J: TRBJ1-4
V: TRBV11-2
CDR3: CASSLDYGVFNEKLFF

J: TRBJ2-7
V: TRBV10-2
CDR3: CASSPTSDEQYF

J: TRBJ2-3
V: TRBV5-4
CDR3: CASTPGGGRGSTDTQYF

J: TRBJ2-7
V: TRBV25-1
CDR3: CASSETSGRFYEQYF

J: TRBJ2-2
V: TRBV9
CDR3: CASSPWTGATGELFF

J: TRBJ2-7
V: TRBV5-1
CDR3: CASSLLETYEQYF